These 19 T cell receptor beta chains originate from one sample sequenced in a study of shared clonotypes between healthy human individuals. Measured with immunoSEQ multiplex PCR; TCRdb has only the in-frame clones, and not every one. The data show about 2.1 million clones, just under 95% seen once. Naive-designated CD8 cells lacked CD45RO, were positively enriched for CCR7, and omitted terminally differentiated effector memory CD45RA+ cells. Sequencing used naive CD8+ T cells from PBMCs. The receptors stem from a young man in good health. Some clones in this sample may be carry-over from other donors' samples.

This clone was detected once. For the CDR3, the DNA is TGTGCCACCGGGACATTCTACAATGAGCAGTTCTTC. Translating it yields CATGTFYNEQFF. The chain employs TRBV15 and TRBJ2-1, with a weak D call TRBD1 (6 bases). Per the germline V gene, CDR1 is LNHNV and CDR2 is YYDKDF (reference sequence). This CDR3 contains 12 residues. V was cut by 8 bases and J by 3 bases, with 8 bases left in between.

This clone came up once. The V gene is TRBV5-6, the J gene TRBJ2-7; D perhaps matches TRBD2 (5 bases). Germline V lookup: CDR1 SGHDT, CDR2 YYEEEE. This CDR3 is 13 amino acids long. V dropped 2 bases and J dropped 6 bases, with 12 bases sitting between them. CDR3 loop: CASSFGQRGEQYF. CDR3 bases: TGTGCCAGCAGCTTTGGGCAACGGGGCGAGCAGTACTTC.

V is TRBV6-5 and J is TRBJ2-7; D is ambiguous. Trimming took off 7 bases at V and 4 bases at J, with 11 bases between the two ends. The germline gives CDR1 MNHEY, CDR2 SVGAGI. This CDR3 spans 12 amino acids. The CDR3 DNA follows: TGTGCCAGCACAAGTCTGGGATACGAGCAGTACTTC. Translation: CASTSLGYEQYF.

The chain links TRBV4-1 to TRBJ2-1, with a possible D match to TRBD2 (5 bases). Trimming took 0 bases from V and 2 from J, leaving 14 bases between them. The CDR3 loop spans 17 amino acids. Per germline, CDR1 MGHRA and CDR2 YSYEKL. The CDR3 loop reads CASSQDRRLIPYNEQFF. CDR3 nucleotides: TGCGCCAGCAGCCAAGATAGGAGGCTAATCCCCTACAATGAGCAGTTCTTC.

V is TRBV5-1 and J is TRBJ2-3; 8 nucleotides match TRBD1. CDR1 is SGHRS, CDR2 YFSETQ, per germline. The trim removed 4 bases at V and 0 bases at J, leaving 13 bases unmatched. The CDR3 length is 18 residues. CDR3 in amino acids: CASSLRQGRPKSTDTQYF. In DNA, the CDR3 is TGCGCCAGCAGCCTACGACAGGGGCGCCCCAAAAGCACAGATACGCAGTATTTT.

J is TRBJ2-1 and V is TRBV27; no clear D. V was trimmed by 2 bases and J by 3 bases, leaving 5 bases between them. The CDR3 spans 13 residues. In germline, CDR1 is MNHEY, CDR2 SMNVEV (reference sequence). The CDR3 coding sequence is TGTGCCAGCAGTTTAGGGGACTACAATGAGCAGTTCTTC. It specifies CASSLGDYNEQFF.

CDR3 sequence: CASSITGLSYEQYF. The CDR3 region has the DNA TGTGCCAGCAGTATTACGGGTCTCTCCTACGAGCAGTACTTC. The V call is TRBV28, the J call TRBJ2-7; unclear D gene. The CDR3 contains 14 residues. Trimming shortened V by 5 bases and J by 0 bases, and 11 bases separated the two germline ends. Germline CDR1 is MDHEN and CDR2 is SYDVKM.

As to this clone: Other nucleotide sequences in the sample specify the same CDR3. The chain is built from TRBV6-1 and TRBJ2-7; 9 bases agree with TRBD2. The CDR3 extends over 13 amino acids. Germline CDR1 is MNHNS and CDR2 is SASEGT. V shed 6 bases, J shed 3 bases, and the junction held 3 bases outside the gene matches. In DNA, the CDR3 is TGTGCCAGCAGGGCTAGCGGGATCTACGAGCAGTACTTC. Translated, it gives CASRASGIYEQYF.

This sequence joins TRBV7-3 and TRBJ2-1, with TRBD2 as a possible D gene (6 bases). V gave up 1 base and J gave up 2 bases, with 12 bases separating them. The CDR3 loop spans 16 amino acids. Per germline, CDR1 SGHTA and CDR2 FQGTGA. For the CDR3, the DNA is TGTGCCAGCAGCTTAAGCCTAGCGCAAACCTACAATGAGCAGTTCTTC. It specifies CASSLSLAQTYNEQFF.

This chain connects TRBV30 to TRBJ1-1; possible D gene TRBD1, 6 bases. This CDR3 contains 16 residues. CDR1 and CDR2 (germline): GTSNPN, SVGIG (reference sequence). Between the trimmed V and J ends, which lost 3 bases and 4 bases, there was a span of 21 bases. CDR3 loop: CAWSEAQGGWATEAFF. CDR3 bases: TGTGCCTGGAGCGAAGCCCAAGGGGGGTGGGCCACTGAAGCTTTCTTT.

The rearrangement joins TRBV10-3 to TRBJ1-2, with TRBD1 matching 9 bases. V shed 10 bases and J 2 bases; nucleotides not matched to a gene: 11. Germline V gene sequence: CDR1 ENHRY, CDR2 SYGVKD. The CDR3 loop spans 15 amino acids. The CDR3 DNA is TGTGCCACCCGGGACAGGGTTACCGAAAACTATGGCTACACCTTC. As protein: CATRDRVTENYGYTF.

As to this clone: This CDR3 is also generated by other DNA sequences in the sample. CDR3 loop: CASSYSAGTEAFF. The CDR3 DNA reads TGTGCCAGCAGTTACTCTGCTGGGACTGAAGCTTTCTTT. This chain links TRBV6-5 with TRBJ1-1; D gene uncertain. Looked up from germline, CDR1 is MNHEY and CDR2 is SVGAGI. V lost 0 bases and J lost 5, with 7 bases in between. The CDR3 covers 13 residues.

The chain combines TRBV28 with TRBJ1-4, with unresolved D. CDR1 MDHEN and CDR2 SYDVKM come from the germline V gene. V was cut by 11 bases and J by 4 bases, with 8 bases left in between. CDR3 length equals 11 residues. CDR3 nucleotides: TGTGCCGCCGGGCATAATGAAAAACTGTTTTTT. Translating gives CAAGHNEKLFF.

The V and J genes are TRBV4-3 and TRBJ2-1; TRBD2 is a possible D gene (6 bases). The germline V gene has CDR1 LGHNA and CDR2 YSLEER. This CDR3 is 14 amino acids long. V gave up 0 bases and J gave up 13 bases, with 16 bases separating them. The CDR3 region is CASSQENSRDSQFF. Written as DNA, the CDR3 is TGCGCCAGCAGCCAAGAAAATTCGCGGGACTCACAGTTCTTC.

This clone was seen more than once but under ten times. J is TRBJ1-4 and V is TRBV29-1, with D possibly matching TRBD1 (5 bases). This CDR3 region has 12 residues. Trimming left V 5 bases short and J 6 bases short, with 10 bases between. Germline V lookup: CDR1 SQVTM, CDR2 ANQGSEA. Written as DNA, the CDR3 is TGCAGCGTTTTTACAGGTTATGAAAAACTGTTTTTT. Protein: CSVFTGYEKLFF.

The J gene is TRBJ2-1, the V gene TRBV21-1; TRBD2, as called in the table, went unchecked against the DNA. TRBV21-1 is a pseudogene locus. The CDR3 loop spans 19 amino acids. CDR3 loop: CASSGGASGTPPSFNEQFF. The CDR3, as DNA: TGTGCCAGCAGCGGCGGTGCTAGCGGGACCCCTCCCTCTTTTAATGAGCAGTTCTTC.

The chain combines TRBV27 with TRBJ2-7, with D perhaps matching TRBD2 (5 bases). The CDR3 extends over 16 amino acids. Germline V gene lookup returns CDR1 MNHEY and CDR2 SMNVEV (reference sequence). Trimming removed 6 bases from V and 9 bases from J, with 27 bases in between. The DNA for the CDR3 is TGTGCCAGCAGCGCCGGCCCGGGATCGAGTAAGGACGGGCAGTACTTC. Its protein product is CASSAGPGSSKDGQYF.

The CDR3 spells CASSQDLLGTVRYEQYF. CDR3 coding DNA: TGTGCCAGCAGCCAAGATCTGTTGGGGACCGTCAGATACGAGCAGTACTTC. The rearrangement uses TRBV4-2 and TRBJ2-7; D is perhaps TRBD1 or TRBD2 (5 bases each). The germline V and J ends were trimmed by 0 bases and 4 bases, with 19 bases remaining between them. This CDR3 is built from 17 residues. CDR1 and CDR2 (germline): LGHNA, YNFKEQ.

The chain is built from TRBV10-3 and TRBJ2-6, with TRBD1 matching 8 bases. The V gene end was trimmed by 6 bases and the J gene end by 3 bases; junction bases not matched to a gene: 7. This CDR3 has 16 residues. The germline V gene encodes CDR1 ENHRY and CDR2 SYGVKD. CDR3 DNA sequence: TGTGCCATCAGGACAGGGGTGAATGATGGGGCCAACGTCCTGACTTTC. It translates to CAIRTGVNDGANVLTF.